The next 3 T cell receptor beta chains were all read from a single sample in a study of long-term antiretroviral therapy in people with HIV. Version v3.0 of the immunoSEQ assay was performed at survey level. Clones were sequenced by immunoSEQ multiplex PCR, and TCRdb holds only the in-frame ones, with some missing. The table has 15,000 to 20,000 clones, around 94% seen once. Sample: unsorted PBMCs, taken approximately 6.4 years after starting antiretroviral therapy. The source is a woman between 50 and 59 years old with HIV.

This clone was counted once. The rearrangement links TRBV11-1 to TRBJ2-3; D could derive from TRBD1 or TRBD2 (5 bases each). V was shortened by 3 bases and J by 5 bases, with 18 bases between the two germline ends. The CDR3 has 16 residues. Per germline, CDR1 SGHAT and CDR2 FQDESV (reference sequence). Here the CDR3 reads CASSFFMSGRGDTQYF. CDR3 in DNA: TGTGCCAGCAGCTTTTTCATGTCAGGGAGAGGAGATACGCAGTATTTT.

V is TRBV2 and J is TRBJ2-7; tentatively, D is TRBD2 (5 bases). The V end was cut by 3 bases, the J end by 0 bases, with 9 bases between. Germline V gene sequence: CDR1 SNHLY, CDR2 FYNNEI. The CDR3 runs to 14 residues. DNA for the CDR3: TGTGCCAGCAGTGATGGGAGAGCCTCCTACGAGCAGTACTTC. This translates into CASSDGRASYEQYF.

This clone has just a few counts. This chain links TRBV29-1 with TRBJ2-2; D is unclear. Germline CDR1 is SQVTM and CDR2 is ANQGSEA. The CDR3 extends over 11 amino acids. The V end was cut by 4 bases, the J end by 2 bases, with 2 bases between. CDR3 amino acids: CSVANTGELFF. The CDR3 DNA follows: TGCAGCGTTGCCAACACCGGGGAGCTGTTTTTT.